This TCR beta chain was recovered during a study of T cell clonotyping in hematopoietic cell transplantation. The repertoire was sequenced with immunoSEQ multiplex PCR; TCRdb's copy has only in-frame clones and lacks some. Here the sample spans fewer than 3,000 clones, 70% to 85% being singletons. Study outcomes and limitations: Recipient TCR diversity dropped after transplant; expanded clonotypes rose from day 30 to 180. CD4 and CD8 repertoire contributions could not be separated without sorting.

V lost 5 bases and J 4 bases, leaving 15 bases between the germline ends. There are 15 residues in the CDR3. Per the germline V gene, CDR1 is MDHEN and CDR2 is SYDVKM. Blood collection times were about day -28 and days 30, 100, 180 posttransplant. Of note for this clone: Antigen: not known.

This sequence was found in a male patient aged 55-69 years who had an allogeneic stem cell transplant, so T cells may come from the graft donor. Some clones in this sample may be carry-over from other donors' samples. This chain uses TRBV28 with TRBJ2-1; possible D gene TRBD2, 6 bases. This sample comprised peripheral blood mononuclear cells, obtained 30 days after allogeneic stem cell transplant. The CDR3 is CASSPVREVYNEQFF. The CDR3, as DNA: TGTGCCAGCAGTCCCGTGCGGGAAGTGTACAATGAGCAGTTCTTC.